The sequence of this TCR beta chain was determined in a study of blood T cell repertoires in COVID-19. The CDR3 is made up of 12 amino acids. V shed 6 bases, J shed 6 bases, and the junction held 5 bases outside the gene matches. The germline V gene has CDR1 SNHLY and CDR2 FYNNEI. The repertoire was sequenced with immunoSEQ multiplex PCR; TCRdb's copy has only in-frame clones and lacks some. The table lists around 170,000 clones, about 89% of them singletons. The sequencing sample was made of peripheral blood. This rearrangement joins TRBV2 to TRBJ2-7, with TRBD2 matching over 7 bases. The sequence was collected from a young man who had recovered from COVID-19. DNA of the CDR3: TGTGCCAGCAGCGGACTAGTAGGCGAGCAGTACTTC. This gives the protein CASSGLVGEQYF.